This TCR beta chain was profiled in a study of T cell changes during pregnancy in multiple sclerosis. The CDR3 contains 19 residues. J gave up 4 bases and V 4 bases, and 10 bases lay outside the gene matches. Looked up from germline, CDR1 is SEHNR and CDR2 is FQNEAQ (reference sequence). The assay was immunoSEQ multiplex PCR, and TCRdb's table has in-frame clones only and misses some. This table has under 45,000 clones, around 92% appearing once. This sample comprised CD4+ T cells from peripheral blood mononuclear cells, obtained in the second trimester of pregnancy. The clonotype was recovered from a female donor in good health, enrolled as a control in a pregnancy study. The V call is TRBV7-9, the J call TRBJ2-1, with 16 bases that match TRBD2. The CDR3 coding sequence is TGTGCCAGCAGCTCTGGGGGGGGACTAGCGGGAGGGTCTTACAATGAGCAGTTCTTC. Translation gives CASSSGGGLAGGSYNEQFF.